The 9 T cell receptor beta chains in this list originate from one sample, sequenced in a study of control samples from healthy donors and cancer patients. Produced via immunoSEQ multiplex PCR; TCRdb's table is partial and in-frame only. The sample records tens of thousands of clones, over 65% being singletons. Sequenced input: blood. The receptors here all came from a man aged 45-65 years in good health.

The rearrangement joins TRBV11-2 to TRBJ1-2; D is ambiguous. Trimming cost V 8 bases and J 5 bases, with 15 bases left between them. Germline-derived CDR1 and CDR2 are SGHAT and FQNNGV. The CDR3 covers 13 residues. This chain's CDR3 is CASRSVGYYGYTF. The CDR3 nucleotides are TGTGCCAGCCGTTCGGTGGGGTATTATGGCTACACCTTC.

CDR3 sequence reads: CASSPSGQGYNSPLHF. The CDR3 nucleotides read TGTGCCAGTAGTCCCTCTGGACAGGGGTATAATTCACCCCTCCACTTT. The rearrangement links TRBV19 to TRBJ1-6, with 9 bases that match TRBD1. The germline gives CDR1 LNHDA, CDR2 SQIVND (reference sequence). The CDR3 covers 16 residues. V lost 5 bases to trimming and J lost 4 bases; unmatched junction nucleotides: 6.

The chain uses TRBV28 and TRBJ2-2, with 7 bases aligning to TRBD2. The trim removed 5 bases at V and 5 bases at J, leaving 2 bases unmatched. The CDR3 contains 13 residues. Germline CDR1 is MDHEN and CDR2 is SYDVKM. The CDR3 here is CASSRGVTGELFF. The DNA of the CDR3 is TGTGCCAGCAGTCGGGGGGTGACCGGGGAGCTGTTTTTT.

The chain links TRBV4-3 to TRBJ2-7; possibly TRBD2 for D (6 bases). CDR1 LGHNA and CDR2 YSLEER come from the germline V gene. The V and J ends lost 0 bases and 3 bases respectively, with 6 bases between them. The CDR3 is 13 amino acids. The CDR3 region is CASSQEGGYEQYF. CDR3 bases: TGCGCCAGCAGCCAAGAGGGAGGCTACGAGCAGTACTTC.

This chain links TRBV28 with TRBJ1-5; unclear D gene. The CDR3 has 12 amino acids. Germline CDR1 and CDR2: MDHEN and SYDVKM. The germline V and J ends were trimmed by 1 base and 6 bases, with 4 bases remaining between them. CDR3 residues: CASSLSVQPQHF. The CDR3, as DNA: TGTGCCAGCAGTTTATCGGTTCAGCCCCAGCATTTT.

This chain joins TRBV11-3 and TRBJ2-1; D not resolved. V was pared by 5 bases and J by 6 bases, with 11 bases between. The CDR3 has 13 residues. The germline V gene encodes CDR1 SGHNT and CDR2 YENEEA. CDR3 in amino acids: CASSQETFNEQFF. CDR3 in DNA: TGTGCCAGCAGCCAAGAGACTTTCAATGAGCAGTTCTTC.

The chain couples TRBV7-8 to TRBJ1-2; D not resolved. The germline CDR1 and CDR2 sequences are SGHVS and FQNEAQ. This CDR3 contains 14 residues. The V end was cut by 1 base, the J end by 3 bases, with 9 bases between. CDR3 sequence reads: CASSLDISHYGYTF. The CDR3, as DNA: TGTGCCAGCAGCTTAGACATCTCCCACTATGGCTACACCTTC.

This clone was detected once. The J gene is TRBJ1-4, the V gene TRBV27; TRBD1 is a possible D gene (5 bases). Germline values: CDR1 MNHEY, CDR2 SMNVEV (reference sequence). CDR3 length: 15 residues. V was clipped by 2 bases and J by 4 bases, with 11 bases between them. As DNA, the CDR3 is TGTGCCAGCAGTTTAGTGGGGGACCTTAATGAAAAACTGTTTTTT. Translating it yields CASSLVGDLNEKLFF.

This clone has a handful of counts. Other DNA sequences of this sample code for an identical CDR3. V gene TRBV5-1 combines with J gene TRBJ2-5; D is ambiguous. Germline V CDR1 and CDR2: SGHRS, YFSETQ. V gave up 2 bases and J gave up 2 bases, with 1 base separating them. The CDR3 has 11 amino acids. The CDR3 DNA reads TGCGCCAGCAGCTTACAAGAGACCCAGTACTTC. It translates to CASSLQETQYF.